Below, 13 T cell receptor beta chains from the same sample are listed, as sequenced in a study of blood T cells in healthy people across ages. It was with a sample-barcoded 5' primer and a J-beta primer mix that a second PCR of roughly 7 to 12 cycles was run. TCRdb called the 5' RACE reads again in MiXCR, with one record for every CDR3 protein. The sample has 1.5 million to 2 million distinct CDR3 sequences; almost 35% are singletons. Sequenced input: blood. These receptors were collected from a woman between 25 and 40 years old in good health.

The table lists this clonotype with a few counts. The chain recombines TRBV20-1 with TRBJ1-2, with no clear D. CDR3 length: 13 amino acids. CDR1 and CDR2 from the germline V gene are DFQATT and SNEGSKA (reference sequence). V shed 3 bases and J shed 4 bases, with 12 bases lying between them. The CDR3 here is CSASAHSGYGYTF. The DNA of the CDR3 is TGCAGTGCTAGCGCCCACAGCGGCTATGGCTACACCTTC.

In this sample, this clonotype turned up a few times. This chain uses TRBV20-1 with TRBJ2-5; possible D gene TRBD1, 6 bases. Trimming removed 1 base from V and 2 bases from J, with 14 bases in between. CDR1 is DFQATT and CDR2 is SNEGSKA in the germline V gene (reference sequence). This CDR3 comprises 15 residues. CDR3 protein: CSARVSTGPQETQYF. CDR3 in DNA: TGCAGTGCTAGAGTATCGACAGGACCGCAAGAGACCCAGTACTTC.

J is TRBJ1-2 and V is TRBV5-5; D is ambiguous. The CDR3 runs 14 residues. Germline lookup yields CDR1 SGHKS and CDR2 YYEKEE (reference sequence). V shed 2 bases and J shed 7 bases, with 15 bases lying between them. DNA of the CDR3: TGTGCCAGCAGCTTCTCGCTCCCGAGGTTTGGCTACACCTTC. This gives the protein CASSFSLPRFGYTF.

A note on this clonotype: This may be a read error: a much more frequent sequence differs by one nucleotide. The chain uses TRBV7-9 and TRBJ1-1; D possibly corresponds to TRBD1 (5 bases). Germline values: CDR1 SEHNR, CDR2 FQNEAQ (reference sequence). The CDR3 sequence is 12 residues long. DNA of the CDR3: TGTGCCAGCAGGAGGGGAAACACTGGAGCTTTCTTT. Protein sequence: CASRRGNTGAFF.

The genes are TRBV5-1 and TRBJ1-2, with a weak D call TRBD1 (5 bases). The germline gives CDR1 SGHRS, CDR2 YFSETQ. The CDR3 contains 15 residues. Trimming removed 4 bases at V and 4 bases at J, with 17 bases between. CDR3 nucleotide sequence: TGCGCCAGCAGCCCACCCGGGGGGATCGGCTATGGCTACACCTTC. Encoded protein: CASSPPGGIGYGYTF.

The chain couples TRBV28 to TRBJ2-7; 10 bases line up with TRBD2. Germline V gene lookup returns CDR1 MDHEN and CDR2 SYDVKM. V gave up 3 bases and J gave up 5 bases; unmatched junction bases: 7. There are 15 residues in the CDR3. The CDR3 region has the DNA TGTGCCAGCAGTTTCGGACTAGCGGAAGCCCACGAGCAGTACTTC. Translation gives CASSFGLAEAHEQYF. Looking up the rest from reference TRBV28 and TRBJ2-7 gives the full variable domain: DVKVTQSSRYLVKRTGEKVFLECVQDMDHENMFWYRQDPGLGLRLIYFSYDVKMKEKGDIPEGYSVSREKKERFSLILESASTNQTSMYLCASSFGLAEAHEQYFGPGTRLTVT.

This clonotype was seen a handful of times. This sequence joins TRBV28 and TRBJ2-7; D is ambiguous. The germline V gene has CDR1 MDHEN and CDR2 SYDVKM. Trimming removed 5 bases at V and 2 bases at J, with 19 bases between. There are 16 residues in the CDR3. CDR3 residues: CASSQPIGPTTYEQYF. DNA for the CDR3: TGTGCCAGCAGTCAGCCTATCGGGCCGACCACCTACGAGCAGTACTTC.

V is TRBV9 and J is TRBJ2-6, with D unresolved. V was clipped by 0 bases and J by 0 bases, with 13 bases between them. The CDR3 runs 18 residues. In germline, CDR1 is SGDLS, CDR2 YYNGEE. CDR3 protein: CASSVDPGASSGANVLTF. The CDR3 DNA reads as TGTGCCAGCAGCGTAGATCCGGGTGCTAGCTCTGGGGCCAACGTCCTGACTTTC.

V and J are TRBV19 and TRBJ2-1, with 7 nucleotides matching TRBD1. The V segment lost 5 bases and the J segment 10 bases; nucleotides outside the gene matches: 14. CDR1 and CDR2 (germline): LNHDA, SQIVND (reference sequence). There are 15 residues in the CDR3. The CDR3 DNA is TGTGCCAGTAGTCCCACAGGGGATCCCCAAGGCGAGCAGTTCTTC. Translation: CASSPTGDPQGEQFF.

This clonotype was found a few times. This chain uses TRBV5-6 with TRBJ2-1, with TRBD1 as a possible D gene (6 bases). V was shortened by 2 bases and J by 4 bases, with 13 bases between the two germline ends. Germline CDR1 SGHDT, CDR2 YYEEEE. The CDR3 has 15 residues. The DNA of the CDR3 is TGTGCCAGCAGCTTTGATAAAGGGGGATACAATGAGCAGTTCTTC. It is translated as CASSFDKGGYNEQFF.

This clonotype was picked up a small number of times. The rearrangement joins TRBV20-1 to TRBJ2-1; no reliable D call. Per germline, CDR1 DFQATT and CDR2 SNEGSKA (reference sequence). The V and J ends lost 3 bases and 2 bases respectively, with 5 bases between them. The CDR3 covers 12 residues. This CDR3 reads CSASLPYNEQFF. CDR3 nucleotide sequence: TGCAGTGCTAGTCTCCCCTACAATGAGCAGTTCTTC.

The chain combines TRBV20-1 with TRBJ2-1; the match to TRBD2 covers 8 bases. Germline V CDR1 and CDR2: DFQATT, SNEGSKA (reference sequence). The CDR3 totals 14 residues. V trimming: 0 bases; J trimming: 9 bases; junction bases outside the gene matches: 7. The CDR3 coding sequence is TGCAGTGCTAGAGATCACGGGGGGGCCGGTGAGCAGTTCTTC. Translation gives CSARDHGGAGEQFF.

The chain combines TRBV5-1 with TRBJ2-1; D not resolved. V shed 4 bases and J shed 0 bases, with 17 bases lying between them. The CDR3 has 17 amino acids. Germline CDR1 SGHRS, CDR2 YFSETQ. In DNA form, the CDR3 reads TGCGCCAGCAGCGACCCATTGCGGTTGAACTCCTACAATGAGCAGTTCTTC. This gives the protein CASSDPLRLNSYNEQFF.